This entry lists 8 T cell receptor beta chains sequenced from one sample in a study of shared clonotypes between healthy human individuals. Clones were read by immunoSEQ multiplex PCR, and TCRdb kept only the in-frame ones, dropping some. The sample contains 2,100,000 or so clones, approximately 96% of which appear only once. The sequencing sample was made of naive CD4+ T cells sorted from blood. The subset here: CD45RA+ positively selected. The source is a man aged 18 to 30 in good health.

The chain has TRBV18 and TRBJ2-7, with no clear D. V was cut by 2 bases and J by 3 bases, with 11 bases left in between. The CDR3 contains 14 residues. Germline CDR1 KGHSH, CDR2 LQKENI. The DNA for the CDR3 is TGTGCCAGCTCACCAAACACGCCCGGCTACGAGCAGTACTTC. Translated, it gives CASSPNTPGYEQYF.

The rearrangement links TRBV5-6 to TRBJ2-7, with D maybe TRBD2 (5 bases). V was pared by 1 base and J by 3 bases, with 11 bases between. There are 14 residues in the CDR3. Germline V gene sequence: CDR1 SGHDT, CDR2 YYEEEE. The chain's CDR3 is CASSLRGFFYEQYF. CDR3 coding DNA: TGTGCCAGCAGCTTGCGGGGTTTTTTCTACGAGCAGTACTTC.

V is TRBV7-6 and J is TRBJ2-7; 7 positions match TRBD2. CDR3 length equals 15 residues. The V segment lost 1 base and the J segment 7 bases; nucleotides outside the gene matches: 10. CDR1 and CDR2 from the germline V gene are SGHVS and FNYEAQ. The CDR3 loop reads CASSLGRGGAVEQYF. DNA of the CDR3: TGTGCCAGCAGCTTAGGTAGGGGAGGGGCGGTAGAGCAGTACTTC.

V is TRBV27 and J is TRBJ1-1, with TRBD1 matching over 8 bases. The length of the CDR3 is 15 residues. The J segment lost 0 bases and the V segment lost 7 bases, leaving 7 bases of the junction unmatched. CDR1 and CDR2 from the germline V gene are MNHEY and SMNVEV (reference sequence). Here the CDR3 DNA reads TGTGCCAGCAACAAGGACAGGGTAATGAACACTGAAGCTTTCTTT. Residues: CASNKDRVMNTEAFF.

The CDR3 DNA sequence: TGTGCCAGCAGCCGGCCGGGGACAGTTTACACCGGGGAGCTGTTTTTT. Its protein product is CASSRPGTVYTGELFF. The rearrangement links TRBV7-6 to TRBJ2-2; 7 bases map to TRBD1. The germline CDR1 and CDR2 sequences are SGHVS and FNYEAQ. The V and J ends lost 5 bases and 3 bases, in that order; junction bases with no gene match: 9. The CDR3 consists of 16 residues.

The V gene is TRBV19, the J gene TRBJ1-4, with D maybe TRBD1 (6 bases). The V gene lost 7 bases and the J gene lost 5 bases, with 14 bases spanning the gap. This CDR3 has 14 residues. Per the germline V gene, CDR1 is LNHDA and CDR2 is SQIVND (reference sequence). This CDR3 is CASKAGQLNEKLFF. In DNA form, the CDR3 reads TGTGCCAGTAAAGCAGGACAGCTAAATGAAAAACTGTTTTTT.

This clone has only a few counts. The rearrangement joins TRBV11-3 to TRBJ2-7; D is perhaps TRBD2 (5 bases). The CDR3 is 13 residues long. The germline V gene encodes CDR1 SGHNT and CDR2 YENEEA. The V gene lost 8 bases and the J gene lost 2 bases, with 13 bases spanning the gap. CDR3 nucleotides: TGTGCCAGCCGTGATGGGAGACCCTACGAGCAGTACTTC. Translating it yields CASRDGRPYEQYF.

V usage is TRBV2 and J usage is TRBJ1-2, with 7 bases fitting TRBD1. The CDR3 loop spans 13 amino acids. CDR1 is SNHLY, CDR2 FYNNEI, per germline. Trimming cost V 10 bases and J 8 bases; bases outside gene matches: 13. The CDR3 coding sequence is TGTGCCATCCGAAATGGACAGGCCCGAGGCTACACCTTC. Its protein product is CAIRNGQARGYTF.